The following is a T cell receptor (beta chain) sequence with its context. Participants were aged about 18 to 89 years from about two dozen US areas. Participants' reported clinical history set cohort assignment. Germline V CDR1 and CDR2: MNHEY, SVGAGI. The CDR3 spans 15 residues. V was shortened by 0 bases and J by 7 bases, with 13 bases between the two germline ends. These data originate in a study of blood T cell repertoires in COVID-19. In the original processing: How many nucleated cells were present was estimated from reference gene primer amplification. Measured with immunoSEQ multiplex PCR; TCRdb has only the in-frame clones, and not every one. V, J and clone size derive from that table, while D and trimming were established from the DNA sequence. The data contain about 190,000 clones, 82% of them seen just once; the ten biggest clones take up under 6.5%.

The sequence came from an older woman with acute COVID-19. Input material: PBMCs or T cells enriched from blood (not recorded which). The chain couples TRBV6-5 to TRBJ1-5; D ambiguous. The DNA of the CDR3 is TGTGCCAGCAGTTACTCGACACTTTTTAGGCAGCCCCAGCATTTT. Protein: CASSYSTLFRQPQHF.